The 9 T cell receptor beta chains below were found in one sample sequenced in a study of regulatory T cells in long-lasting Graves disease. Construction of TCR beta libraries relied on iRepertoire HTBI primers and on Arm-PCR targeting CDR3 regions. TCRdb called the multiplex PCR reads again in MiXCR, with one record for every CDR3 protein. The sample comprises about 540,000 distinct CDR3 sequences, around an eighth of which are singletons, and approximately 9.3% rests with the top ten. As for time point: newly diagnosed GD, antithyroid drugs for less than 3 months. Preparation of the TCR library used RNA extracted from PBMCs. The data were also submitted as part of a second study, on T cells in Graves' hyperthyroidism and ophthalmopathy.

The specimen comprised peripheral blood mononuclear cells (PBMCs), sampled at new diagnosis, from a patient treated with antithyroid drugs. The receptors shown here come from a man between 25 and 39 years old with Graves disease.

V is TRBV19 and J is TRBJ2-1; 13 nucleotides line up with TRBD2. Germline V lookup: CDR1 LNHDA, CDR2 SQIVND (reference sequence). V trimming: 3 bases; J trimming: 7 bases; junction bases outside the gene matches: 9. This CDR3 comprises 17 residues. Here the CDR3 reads CASSILLLAGGRNEQFF. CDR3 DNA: TGTGCCAGTAGTATTCTCCTACTAGCGGGAGGGAGGAATGAGCAGTTCTTC. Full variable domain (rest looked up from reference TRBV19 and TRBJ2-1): DGGITQSPKYLFRKEGQNVTLSCEQNLNHDAMYWYRQDPGQGLRLIYYSQIVNDFQKGDIAEGYSVSREKKESFPLTVTSAQKNPTAFYLCASSILLLAGGRNEQFFGPGTRLTVL.

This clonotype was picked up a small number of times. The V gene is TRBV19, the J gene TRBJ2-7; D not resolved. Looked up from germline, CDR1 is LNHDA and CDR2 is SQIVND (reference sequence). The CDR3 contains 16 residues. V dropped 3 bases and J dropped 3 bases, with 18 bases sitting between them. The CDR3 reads CASSITSARNVYEQYF. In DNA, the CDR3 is TGTGCCAGTAGTATTACCAGCGCCCGGAACGTCTACGAGCAGTACTTC. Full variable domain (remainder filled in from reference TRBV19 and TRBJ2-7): DGGITQSPKYLFRKEGQNVTLSCEQNLNHDAMYWYRQDPGQGLRLIYYSQIVNDFQKGDIAEGYSVSREKKESFPLTVTSAQKNPTAFYLCASSITSARNVYEQYFGPGTRLTVT.

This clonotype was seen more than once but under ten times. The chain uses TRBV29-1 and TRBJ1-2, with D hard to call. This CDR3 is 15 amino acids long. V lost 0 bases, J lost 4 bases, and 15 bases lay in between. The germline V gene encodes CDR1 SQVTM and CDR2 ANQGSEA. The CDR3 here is CSVEDLKKTGYGYTF. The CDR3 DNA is TGCAGCGTTGAAGATCTTAAAAAGACGGGCTATGGCTACACCTTC.

The CDR3 DNA follows: TGTGCCAGCACCCCGATCGGGAGAATATCTTCACCCCTCCACTTT. This translates into CASTPIGRISSPLHF. This chain connects TRBV6-1 to TRBJ1-6; D is unresolved. The V gene lost 7 bases and the J gene lost 9 bases, with 19 bases spanning the gap. Germline assignment: CDR1 MNHNS and CDR2 SASEGT. The CDR3 spans 15 residues.

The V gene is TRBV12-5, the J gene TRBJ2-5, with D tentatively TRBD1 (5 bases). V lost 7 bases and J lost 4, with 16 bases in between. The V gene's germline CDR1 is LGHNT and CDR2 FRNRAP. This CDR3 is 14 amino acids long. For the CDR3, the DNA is TGTGCTAGTGCCGTCGACAGCGCGAGAGAGACCCAGTACTTC. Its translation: CASAVDSARETQYF.

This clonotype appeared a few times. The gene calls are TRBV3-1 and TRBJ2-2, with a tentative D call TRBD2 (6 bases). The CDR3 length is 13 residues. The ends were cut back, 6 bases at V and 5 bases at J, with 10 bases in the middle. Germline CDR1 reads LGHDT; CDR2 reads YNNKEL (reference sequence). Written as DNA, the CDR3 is TGTGCCAGCAGGACTAGAGGGACCGGGGAGCTGTTTTTT. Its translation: CASRTRGTGELFF.

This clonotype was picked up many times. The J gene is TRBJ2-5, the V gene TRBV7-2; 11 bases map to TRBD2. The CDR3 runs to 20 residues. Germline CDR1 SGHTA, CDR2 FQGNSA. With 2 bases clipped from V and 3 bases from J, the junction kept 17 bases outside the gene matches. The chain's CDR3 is CASSLPPRGTSGSRKETQYF. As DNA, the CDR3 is TGTGCCAGCAGCTTACCCCCGCGGGGAACTAGCGGGAGCCGAAAAGAGACCCAGTACTTC. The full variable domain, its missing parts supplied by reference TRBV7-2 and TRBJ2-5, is GAGVSQSPSNKVTEKGKDVELRCDPISGHTALYWYRQSLGQGLEFLIYFQGNSAPDKSGLPSDRFSAERTGGSVSTLTIQRTQQEDSAVYLCASSLPPRGTSGSRKETQYFGPGTRLLVL.

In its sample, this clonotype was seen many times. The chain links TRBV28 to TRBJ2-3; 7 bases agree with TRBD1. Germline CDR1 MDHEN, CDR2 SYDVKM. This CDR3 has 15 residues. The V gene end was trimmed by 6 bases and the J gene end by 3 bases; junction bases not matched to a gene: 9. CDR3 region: CASRYTGVRTDTQYF. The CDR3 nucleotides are TGTGCCAGCAGGTATACAGGGGTCCGGACAGATACGCAGTATTTT.

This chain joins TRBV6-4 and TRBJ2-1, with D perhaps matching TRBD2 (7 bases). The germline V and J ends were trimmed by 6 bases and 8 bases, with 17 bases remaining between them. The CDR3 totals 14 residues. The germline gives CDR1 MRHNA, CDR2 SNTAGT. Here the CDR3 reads CASSYQTGGHEQFF. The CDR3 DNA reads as TGTGCCAGCAGCTACCAGACGGGGGGCCATGAGCAGTTCTTC.